This TCR beta chain was recovered during a study of STAT3 mutations in large granular lymphocyte leukemia (dated by TCRdb to about 2019). For the wider study: Canonical activating STAT3 mutations were detected in roughly half of the longitudinally sequenced T-LGLL patients. One or more immunosuppressive therapy regimens were given to more than half of T-LGLL patients, and hematologic response was seen in about 36% of the treated patients. Serial deep sequencing of TCRbeta CDR3 and STAT3 was performed in patients with T-cell large granular lymphocyte leukemia to reconstruct clonal hierarchy and dynamics. From an initial cohort of hundreds of LGL patients, approximately 18 representative T-LGLL cases were selected for longitudinal TCRbeta and STAT3 sequencing. As controls within the study, a couple of patients with natural killer LGL leukemia were also sequenced longitudinally. On average, sequencing was done at around 4 time points per patient, with the number of samplings ranging from 2 to 8.

The same DNA, extracted from blood mononuclear cells, served for both the TCR sequencing and the STAT3 sequencing. Overall study results and their limits: Because no samples were available when a clone first appeared, clonal expansion had to be inferred from samplings taken at other points. Because codominant clonotypes persisted in some patients, a small but highly pathogenic clone may have been missed. All T-LGLL patients had at least one immunodominant TCRbeta clonotype, and roughly half had multiple immunodominant subclonotypes. Variable intervals between samplings and differing treatment regimens complicated linking therapy response to changes in TCR clonal burden. In 6 of 18 patients, TCR clonotype switching occurred after therapy, and every newly emerging clone was STAT3 wild type. The burden of the dominant TCR clone was higher than the STAT3 mutant burden in several patients, which suggests that the STAT3 mutation arose secondarily inside a clone that had already expanded.

TCRbeta libraries were sequenced on an Illumina MiSeq, and an average of about 41,000 productive templates per sample was obtained. Multiplex PCR amplification was used to generate TCRbeta CDR3 libraries with the immunoSEQ assay. The authors processed their data as follows. Repertoire diversity was calculated as previously defined, with values near 0 taken to indicate extremely monoclonal samples. The table comes from immuneACCESS by way of TCRdb, which keeps in-frame sequences with V and J called. Part of the clones is missing from these tables; in studies checked, under half for an unresolved V gene and the rest for unknown reasons. V and J calls and clone size are as listed in that table; D and trimming were resolved from the DNA. The sample profile shows 4,500 to 6,000 clones; approximately 86% of them were found once. The biggest ten clones account for around a sixth of the sample. In the case of this clone: The specificity of this receptor is unknown. As the CDR3 is not closed by the conserved phenylalanine or tryptophan, this likely results from a read error. The limits of the CDR3 on the DNA are not certain, so only TCRdb's listed CDR3 is given.

CDR1 is given as LNHDA and CDR2 as SQIVND, both from the germline V gene (reference sequence). From its first to its last residue, the CDR3 has 13 amino acids. This TCR derives from a human donor with T large granular lymphocyte leukemia. Some clones in this sample may be carry-over from other donors' samples. Here the chain combines TRBV19 and TRBJ1-1; TRBD1 is the table's D call and was not checked against the DNA. Sequencing used PBMCs. The CDR3: CASSGGKGSWLRL.